This T cell receptor (beta chain) emerged from a study of CD8+CD57+ T cells in acquired aplastic anemia. Profiles of TCR beta VDJ and CDR3 were generated from a genomic DNA template. Using its own MiXCR run on the reads, TCRdb lists one record per CDR3 protein. The table has about 270,000 distinct CDR3 sequences, around three fifths seen once. Study-level results: It was found that some 31 CD8+ CDR3 sequences were shared between patients and controls.

There are many counts of this clonotype. Its matching antigen is unknown. This sequence was found in a human donor with severe aplastic anemia or a healthy control (not recorded which). The sequenced material came from sorted CD4+, CD8+, or CD8+CD57+ T cells (not recorded which) from PBMCs.

CDR3 residues: CASSLNLAGVYEQYF. Here the CDR3 DNA reads TGTGCCAGCAGCTTAAACCTAGCGGGGGTATACGAGCAGTACTTC. This chain uses TRBV7-9 with TRBJ2-7; 10 bases line up with TRBD2. Germline assignment: CDR1 SEHNR and CDR2 FQNEAQ (reference sequence). The CDR3 is made up of 15 amino acids. With 2 bases clipped from V and 4 bases from J, the junction kept 5 bases outside the gene matches. Looking up the rest from reference TRBV7-9 and TRBJ2-7 gives the full variable domain: DTGVSQNPRHKITKRGQNVTFRCDPISEHNRLYWYRQTLGQGPEFLTYFQNEAQLEKSRLLSDRFSAERPKGSFSTLEIQRTEQGDSAMYLCASSLNLAGVYEQYFGPGTRLTVT.